The 20 T cell receptor beta chains reported below all come from one sample, sequenced in a study of T cell repertoires in cytomegalovirus infection (dated by TCRdb to 2018 to 2020). Reading the label with the study, this specimen's treatment or condition is: in vitro stimulation with specific CMV peptide epitopes to enrich CMV-specific T cells. For these receptors, no antigen is known. The sequencer was an Illumina HiSeq 1500. TCRdb applied fastp at Q25 and MiXCR to the public reads, then kept only in-frame beta chains. Rows merge per CDR3 protein into single entries with the most common DNA and genes. The sample table records about 83,000 distinct CDR3 sequences; about 31% of these occur just once. The ten most abundant clones make up approximately 71% of the sample. The starting material was CD8+ T cells from cultured PBMCs, obtained from culture after CMV antigen stimulation. The receptor source for this set is a human donor in good health (CMV status not recorded). Some clones in this sample may be carry-over from other donors' samples.

The chain recombines TRBV28 with TRBJ2-1; D is unclear. This CDR3 has 16 amino acids. Trimming shortened V by 3 bases and J by 2 bases, and 14 bases separated the two germline ends. Per germline, CDR1 MDHEN and CDR2 SYDVKM. The chain's CDR3 is CASSFPLAGPYNEQFF. DNA of the CDR3: TGTGCCAGCAGTTTCCCCCTGGCAGGCCCCTACAATGAGCAGTTCTTC.

The chain combines TRBV7-9 with TRBJ1-4; D not resolved. The V end was cut by 1 base, the J end by 2 bases, with 8 bases between. CDR1 and CDR2 (germline): SEHNR, FQNEAQ (reference sequence). This CDR3 comprises 15 residues. The CDR3: CASSLVAGTNEKLFF. The CDR3, as DNA: TGTGCCAGCAGCTTAGTGGCGGGTACTAATGAAAAACTGTTTTTT. The variable domain in full, completed from reference TRBV7-9 and TRBJ1-4, reads DTGVSQNPRHKITKRGQNVTFRCDPISEHNRLYWYRQTLGQGPEFLTYFQNEAQLEKSRLLSDRFSAERPKGSFSTLEIQRTEQGDSAMYLCASSLVAGTNEKLFFGSGTQLSVL.

The chain has TRBV11-2 and TRBJ2-3; D is possibly TRBD2 (5 bases). This CDR3 spans 17 amino acids. Germline CDR1 SGHAT, CDR2 FQNNGV. The V gene lost 0 bases and the J gene lost 0 bases, with 13 bases spanning the gap. The CDR3 loop is CASSLDVAGGSTDTQYF. In DNA, the CDR3 is TGTGCCAGCAGCTTAGATGTGGCAGGAGGCAGCACAGATACGCAGTATTTT.

This clonotype was counted between two and nine times. V and J are TRBV12-3 or TRBV12-4 and TRBJ1-3; D gene ambiguous. This CDR3 spans 14 amino acids. V lost 1 base to trimming and J lost 1 base, with 5 bases between them. The CDR3 protein is CASSLGASGNTIYF. The CDR3 nucleotides read TGTGCCAGCAGTTTAGGAGCTTCTGGAAACACCATATATTTT.

The V gene is TRBV29-1, the J gene TRBJ2-7, with 7 bases identical to TRBD1. This CDR3 spans 13 amino acids. Germline V CDR1 and CDR2: SQVTM, ANQGSEA. V lost 5 bases, J lost 2 bases, and 6 bases stayed unmatched. CDR3: CSVPGTVTYEQYF. CDR3 in DNA: TGCAGCGTTCCAGGGACAGTCACCTACGAGCAGTACTTC.

J is TRBJ2-7 and V is TRBV2; D not resolved. The CDR3 consists of 13 residues. The germline gives CDR1 SNHLY, CDR2 FYNNEI. V was trimmed by 3 bases and J by 3 bases, leaving 9 bases between them. The DNA for the CDR3 is TGTGCCAGCAGTGACGTGGACGGCTACGAGCAGTACTTC. Its translation is CASSDVDGYEQYF.

The rearrangement uses TRBV2 and TRBJ2-5; D is unclear. CDR1 and CDR2 (germline): SNHLY, FYNNEI. Deletions cut 2 bases from V and 1 base from J, with 11 bases between. This CDR3 is 15 amino acids long. The CDR3 reads CASSENPLGQETQYF. In DNA form, the CDR3 reads TGTGCCAGCAGTGAAAATCCCCTAGGCCAAGAGACCCAGTACTTC.

Only a few counts were recorded for this clonotype. V gene TRBV28 combines with J gene TRBJ1-5; 7 nucleotides line up with TRBD1. J lost 6 bases, V lost 5 bases, and 10 bases had no gene match. Germline V gene sequence: CDR1 MDHEN, CDR2 SYDVKM. The CDR3 runs to 15 residues. The CDR3 is CASSRTRGIPQPQHF. CDR3 nucleotides: TGTGCCAGCAGTCGTACCAGGGGGATCCCTCAGCCCCAGCATTTT.

Of note for this clonotype: The junction does not match germline at one end; this may be a read error. DNA of the CDR3: TGTGCCAGCAATTTAGGGGGGAGTCAGCCCCAGCATTTT. It is translated as CASNLGGSQPQHF. This chain joins TRBV12-3 or TRBV12-4 and TRBJ1-5; a possible D gene is TRBD1 (6 bases). The CDR3 extends over 13 amino acids.

The chain is built from TRBV28 and TRBJ2-1; unclear D gene. Trimming removed 9 bases from V and 4 bases from J, with 7 bases in between. This CDR3 is built from 11 residues. CDR1 MDHEN and CDR2 SYDVKM come from the germline V gene. The DNA of the CDR3 is TGTGCCAGTTGTGATTACAATGAGCAGTTCTTC. It is translated as CASCDYNEQFF. Drawing the rest from reference TRBV28 and TRBJ2-1, the complete variable domain is DVKVTQSSRYLVKRTGEKVFLECVQDMDHENMFWYRQDPGLGLRLIYFSYDVKMKEKGDIPEGYSVSREKKERFSLILESASTNQTSMYLCASCDYNEQFFGPGTRLTVL.

The chain couples TRBV5-5 to TRBJ2-2; 7 nucleotides agree with TRBD2. CDR3 size: 18 residues. CDR1 is SGHKS, CDR2 YYEKEE, per germline (reference sequence). Germline trimming cut 0 bases from V and 1 base from J; bases unmatched to any gene: 9. CDR3 residues: CASSLEFLGGGNTGELFF. In nucleotides, the CDR3 is TGTGCCAGCAGCTTGGAATTCTTGGGCGGGGGGAACACCGGGGAGCTGTTTTTT.

This chain connects TRBV7-9 to TRBJ1-1, with D perhaps matching TRBD1 (5 bases). The germline V gene encodes CDR1 SEHNR and CDR2 FQNEAQ (reference sequence). V dropped 6 bases and J dropped 3 bases, with 17 bases sitting between them. This CDR3 has 15 residues. The CDR3 sequence is CASRRSGPWDTEAFF. The DNA of the CDR3 is TGTGCCAGCAGGCGATCGGGACCCTGGGACACTGAAGCTTTCTTT.

The V call is TRBV6-1, the J call TRBJ1-5; 10 bases map to TRBD1. Germline V gene data show CDR1 as MNHNS and CDR2 as SASEGT. This CDR3 region has 19 residues. The V gene end was trimmed by 6 bases and the J gene end by 0 bases; junction bases not matched to a gene: 14. CDR3 residues: CASSRADRGRGDSNQPQHF. CDR3 bases: TGTGCCAGCAGCCGCGCTGACAGGGGGCGAGGGGATAGCAATCAGCCCCAGCATTTT.

This chain joins TRBV19 and TRBJ2-7, with 9 positions matching TRBD1. Trimming cost V 3 bases and J 0 bases; bases outside gene matches: 3. Germline V gene sequence: CDR1 LNHDA, CDR2 SQIVND (reference sequence). The CDR3 consists of 15 residues. For the CDR3, the DNA is TGTGCCAGTAGTATGGGGACAGGGAGCTCCTACGAGCAGTACTTC. Its protein product is CASSMGTGSSYEQYF.

The J gene is TRBJ2-2, the V gene TRBV6-1; maybe TRBD1 (5 bases). The germline V and J ends were trimmed by 7 bases and 5 bases, with 17 bases remaining between them. CDR1 and CDR2 (germline): MNHNS, SASEGT. This CDR3 comprises 15 residues. DNA for the CDR3: TGTGCCAGCAATGAGGCAGGGCGAAAGACCGGGGAGCTGTTTTTT. Amino acids: CASNEAGRKTGELFF.

Note on this clonotype: A much larger clone sits a single nucleotide away, making a read error possible. V usage is TRBV5-5 and J usage is TRBJ2-1; D possibly corresponds to TRBD2 (5 bases). The CDR3 is 13 residues long. Trimming removed 8 bases at V and 6 bases at J, with 15 bases between. CDR1 and CDR2 (germline): SGHKS, YYEKEE (reference sequence). DNA for the CDR3: TGTGCCAGAAGCACTAATGCGGGCAATGAGCAGTTCTTC. Translating it yields CARSTNAGNEQFF.

This clonotype has a count of ten or more. The chain links TRBV7-6 to TRBJ2-5; 7 nucleotides agree with TRBD2. This CDR3 is 14 amino acids long. Trimming took 5 bases from V and 4 from J; bases not matched to a gene: 7. Germline V gene lookup returns CDR1 SGHVS and CDR2 FNYEAQ. As DNA, the CDR3 is TGTGCCAGCAGCCTAGAGCGGGGATCAGAGACCCAGTACTTC. Translating it yields CASSLERGSETQYF.

The chain combines TRBV7-2 with TRBJ1-2; TRBD1 matches 10 bases. The CDR3 is 17 amino acids. Trimming took 1 base from V and 6 from J; bases not matched to a gene: 11. CDR1 SGHTA and CDR2 FQGNSA come from the germline V gene. The CDR3 DNA reads as TGTGCCAGCAGCTTAGGCGGGACAGGGGTTTCTGGAGATGGCTACACCTTC. Protein sequence: CASSLGGTGVSGDGYTF. Full variable domain (outside the CDR3, taken from reference TRBV7-2 and TRBJ1-2): GAGVSQSPSNKVTEKGKDVELRCDPISGHTALYWYRQSLGQGLEFLIYFQGNSAPDKSGLPSDRFSAERTGGSVSTLTIQRTQQEDSAVYLCASSLGGTGVSGDGYTFGSGTRLTVV.

This chain links TRBV14 with TRBJ2-3; D might be TRBD2 (5 bases). V lost 0 bases, J lost 0 bases, and 16 bases lay in between. The CDR3 is made up of 18 amino acids. Germline V CDR1 and CDR2: SGHDN, FVKESK. The DNA of the CDR3 is TGTGCCAGCAGCCAAGATGGACTTTGGGGAATCAGCACAGATACGCAGTATTTT. This encodes CASSQDGLWGISTDTQYF.

In its sample, this clonotype was seen many times. This chain uses TRBV11-1 with TRBJ2-1; D gene uncertain. Germline V gene data show CDR1 as SGHAT and CDR2 as FQDESV (reference sequence). The length of the CDR3 is 13 residues. Trimming removed 1 base at V and 7 bases at J, with 8 bases between. The CDR3 sequence: CASSLGQLNEQFF. The CDR3, as DNA: TGTGCCAGCAGCTTAGGCCAGTTGAATGAGCAGTTCTTC.